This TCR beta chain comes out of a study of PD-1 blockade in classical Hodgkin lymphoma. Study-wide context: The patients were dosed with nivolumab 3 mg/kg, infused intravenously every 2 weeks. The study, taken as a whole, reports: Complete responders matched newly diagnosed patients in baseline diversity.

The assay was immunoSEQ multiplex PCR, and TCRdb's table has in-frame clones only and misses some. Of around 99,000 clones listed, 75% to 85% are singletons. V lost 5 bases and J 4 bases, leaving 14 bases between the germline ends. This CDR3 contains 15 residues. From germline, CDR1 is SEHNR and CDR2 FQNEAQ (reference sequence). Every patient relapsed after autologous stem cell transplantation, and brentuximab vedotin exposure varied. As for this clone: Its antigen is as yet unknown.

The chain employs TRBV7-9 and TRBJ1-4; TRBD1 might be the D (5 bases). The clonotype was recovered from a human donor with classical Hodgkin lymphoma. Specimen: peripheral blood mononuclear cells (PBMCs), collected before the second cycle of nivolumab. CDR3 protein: CASSPPGRGNEKLFF. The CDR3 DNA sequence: TGTGCCAGCAGCCCCCCGGGACGGGGTAATGAAAAACTGTTTTTT.